Listed below are T cell receptor beta chains from one sample, sequenced in a study of breast tumors, draining lymph nodes, adjacent tissues. TCRdb reanalysed the multiplex PCR reads using MiXCR and keeps one entry per CDR3 protein. Among 130,000 or so distinct CDR3 sequences listed, 30% to 35% were seen once. The specimen sequenced was axillary lymph node tissue. The receptor source for this set is a female donor with breast cancer. Some clones in this sample may be carry-over from other donors' samples. Both conserved end residues are part of each CDR3. The D gene is left open where the match is weak. Part of the rows lack a size; the others show once, few, many or a class for expanded clones.

CDR3aa: CASSQLNSGAASTDTQYF
CDR3nt: TGTGCCAGCAGCCAACTTAACAGCGGGGCCGCTAGCACAGATACGCAGTATTTT
abundance: many
v_gene: TRBV4-2
j_gene: TRBJ2-3
d_gene: TRBD2

CDR3aa: CASSLDGRPGDNEQFF
CDR3nt: TGTGCCAGCAGCTTAGATGGTAGACCGGGGGACAATGAGCAGTTCTTC
abundance: many
v_gene: TRBV11-3
j_gene: TRBJ2-1
d_gene: -

CDR3aa: CASSYSTGGFTGELFF
CDR3nt: TGTGCCAGCAGTTACTCGACAGGGGGATTCACCGGGGAGCTGTTTTTT
abundance: many
v_gene: TRBV6-6
j_gene: TRBJ2-2
d_gene: TRBD1

CDR3aa: CASSYSAASNQPQHF
CDR3nt: TGTGCCAGCAGTTACTCGGCAGCTAGCAATCAGCCCCAGCATTTT
abundance: many
v_gene: TRBV6-5
j_gene: TRBJ1-5
d_gene: -

CDR3aa: CASSVASYNSPLHF
CDR3nt: TGTGCCAGCAGCGTGGCAAGTTATAATTCACCCCTCCACTTT
abundance: -
v_gene: TRBV9
j_gene: TRBJ1-6
d_gene: -

CDR3aa: CASRASEYEQYF
CDR3nt: TGTGCCAGCAGGGCTTCGGAGTACGAGCAGTACTTC
abundance: many
v_gene: TRBV28
j_gene: TRBJ2-7
d_gene: -

CDR3aa: CASSPQTANTEAFF
CDR3nt: TGTGCCAGCAGCCCCCAGACAGCGAACACTGAAGCTTTCTTT
abundance: -
v_gene: TRBV7-3
j_gene: TRBJ1-1
d_gene: -

CDR3aa: CASIRQDLPSPLETQYF
CDR3nt: TGTGCCAGCATTAGACAGGACCTACCGAGCCCGTTAGAGACCCAGTACTTC
abundance: -
v_gene: TRBV6-6
j_gene: TRBJ2-5
d_gene: -

CDR3aa: CSARDWPEGPYNEKLFF
CDR3nt: TGCAGTGCTAGAGATTGGCCAGAAGGGCCTTACAATGAAAAACTGTTTTTT
abundance: once
v_gene: TRBV20-1
j_gene: TRBJ1-4
d_gene: -

CDR3aa: CASRLAGVENIQYF
CDR3nt: TGTGCCAGCAGGCTAGCGGGGGTCGAAAACATTCAGTACTTC
abundance: few
v_gene: TRBV5-6
j_gene: TRBJ2-4
d_gene: TRBD2

CDR3aa: CASSPPRGRGEKLFF
CDR3nt: TGTGCCAGCAGTCCCCCCAGGGGTCGCGGAGAAAAACTGTTTTTT
abundance: many
v_gene: TRBV28
j_gene: TRBJ1-4
d_gene: -

CDR3aa: CASSLNAPTGGDTTYF
CDR3nt: TGTGCCAGCAGCTTAAATGCTCCAACCGGTGGAGACACCACATATTTT
abundance: -
v_gene: TRBV7-3
j_gene: TRBJ1-3
d_gene: -

CDR3aa: CASSIKRGRGLQPQHF
CDR3nt: TGTGCCAGTAGTATTAAGCGGGGCAGGGGTCTTCAGCCCCAGCATTTT
abundance: many
v_gene: TRBV19
j_gene: TRBJ1-5
d_gene: -

CDR3aa: CSARVAGGFYNEQFF
CDR3nt: TGCAGTGCTAGAGTAGCGGGGGGCTTCTACAATGAGCAGTTCTTC
abundance: many
v_gene: TRBV20-1
j_gene: TRBJ2-1
d_gene: TRBD2

CDR3aa: CAWIPWGRGGELFF
CDR3nt: TGTGCCTGGATTCCATGGGGGCGGGGCGGGGAGCTGTTTTTT
abundance: many
v_gene: TRBV30
j_gene: TRBJ2-2
d_gene: -

CDR3aa: CASSASLAGDIIYEQYF
CDR3nt: TGTGCCAGCAGCGCTTCACTAGCGGGAGATATTATCTACGAGCAGTACTTC
abundance: few
v_gene: TRBV7-6
j_gene: TRBJ2-7
d_gene: TRBD2

CDR3aa: CASSQGQGVNTGELFF
CDR3nt: TGTGCCAGCAGCCAAGGTCAGGGGGTCAACACCGGGGAGCTGTTTTTT
abundance: many
v_gene: TRBV4-2
j_gene: TRBJ2-2
d_gene: TRBD1

CDR3aa: CASSLMQLKGGAGELFF
CDR3nt: TGTGCCAGCAGTTTAATGCAGCTTAAGGGGGGGGCCGGGGAGCTGTTTTTT
abundance: many
v_gene: TRBV28
j_gene: TRBJ2-2
d_gene: -

CDR3aa: CASSLGNQAQETQYF
CDR3nt: TGCGCCAGCAGCTTAGGGAACCAAGCCCAAGAGACCCAGTACTTC
abundance: many
v_gene: TRBV5-1
j_gene: TRBJ2-5
d_gene: -

CDR3aa: CASSPPGSTDRPNYNEQFF
CDR3nt: TGTGCCAGCTCACCACCAGGTTCGACGGACAGACCAAATTACAATGAGCAGTTCTTC
abundance: once
v_gene: TRBV18
j_gene: TRBJ2-1
d_gene: -

CDR3aa: CASSHLRRDRDNYGYTF
CDR3nt: TGTGCCAGCAGTCACTTAAGGCGGGACAGGGACAATTATGGCTACACCTTC
abundance: -
v_gene: TRBV6-5
j_gene: TRBJ1-2
d_gene: TRBD1

CDR3aa: CASSGRTGENTEAFF
CDR3nt: TGTGCCAGCAGCGGACGGACGGGGGAGAACACTGAAGCTTTCTTT
abundance: -
v_gene: TRBV11-2
j_gene: TRBJ1-1
d_gene: -

CDR3aa: CAWSIGLNQPQHF
CDR3nt: TGTGCCTGGAGTATTGGGCTCAATCAGCCCCAGCATTTT
abundance: many
v_gene: TRBV30
j_gene: TRBJ1-5
d_gene: -

CDR3aa: CASRQGGAQETQHF
CDR3nt: TGTGCCAGCAGACAGGGGGGAGCCCAAGAGACCCAGCATTTT
abundance: -
v_gene: TRBV4-2
j_gene: TRBJ1-5
d_gene: TRBD1

CDR3aa: CASSSKSGMNTEAFF
CDR3nt: TGTGCCAGCAGCTCTAAGAGTGGGATGAACACTGAAGCTTTCTTT
abundance: many
v_gene: TRBV7-3
j_gene: TRBJ1-1
d_gene: -

CDR3aa: CASSPTWQSGGEQYF
CDR3nt: TGTGCCAGCAGTCCCACGTGGCAGTCTGGCGGCGAGCAGTACTTC
abundance: many
v_gene: TRBV6-5
j_gene: TRBJ2-7
d_gene: -

CDR3aa: CASSLGGQLQETQYF
CDR3nt: TGTGCCAGCAGCTTGGGGGGACAGCTACAAGAGACCCAGTACTTC
abundance: -
v_gene: TRBV5-5
j_gene: TRBJ2-5
d_gene: TRBD1